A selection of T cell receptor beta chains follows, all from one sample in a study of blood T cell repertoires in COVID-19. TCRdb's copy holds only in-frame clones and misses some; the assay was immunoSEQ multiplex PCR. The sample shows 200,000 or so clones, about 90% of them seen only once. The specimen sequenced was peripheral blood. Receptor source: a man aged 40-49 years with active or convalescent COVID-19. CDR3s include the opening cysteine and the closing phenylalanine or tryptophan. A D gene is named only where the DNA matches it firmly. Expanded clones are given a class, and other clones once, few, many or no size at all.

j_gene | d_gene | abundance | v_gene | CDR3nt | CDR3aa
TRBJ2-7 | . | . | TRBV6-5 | TGTGCCAGCAGATACACGACGGGACTTTCCTACGAGCAGTACTTC | CASRYTTGLSYEQYF
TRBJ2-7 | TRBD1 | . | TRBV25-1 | TGTGCCAGCAGTGGCCGGGACAGGGGACGAGGATACGGCGAGCAGTACTTC | CASSGRDRGRGYGEQYF
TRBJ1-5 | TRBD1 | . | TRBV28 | TGTGCCAGCAGGGACGGGACAGGGGGCGCCGGTAGCAATCAGCCCCAGCATTTT | CASRDGTGGAGSNQPQHF
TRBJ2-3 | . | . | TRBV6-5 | TGTGCCAGCAGTTACTACAGCGGTAGCACAGATACGCAGTATTTT | CASSYYSGSTDTQYF
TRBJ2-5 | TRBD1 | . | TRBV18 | TGTGCCAGCTCTCCCGGGACAGGGGGAGAGACCCAGTACTTC | CASSPGTGGETQYF
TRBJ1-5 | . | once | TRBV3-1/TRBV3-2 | TGTGCCAGCAGCCTTCCCGGTCAGCCCCAGCATTTT | CASSLPGQPQHF
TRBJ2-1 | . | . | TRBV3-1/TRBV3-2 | TGTGCCAGCAGCCGCGGACTGGCTAGTGAGCAGTTCTTC | CASSRGLASEQFF
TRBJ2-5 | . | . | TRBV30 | TGTGCCTGGAGTGTAGCTCCCAGGGGCCCCCAGTACTTC | CAWSVAPRGPQYF
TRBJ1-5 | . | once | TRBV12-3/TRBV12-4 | TGTGCCAGCAGTCTTTCTGAGACGCAGGCCCAGCATTTT | CASSLSETQAQHF
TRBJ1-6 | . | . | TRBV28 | TGTGCCAGCAAATCACCAGGCGACAATTCACCCCTCCACTTT | CASKSPGDNSPLHF
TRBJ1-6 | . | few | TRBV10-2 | TGCGCCAGCAGCGCCGGTCAGGGGATTAATTCACCCCTCCACTTT | CASSAGQGINSPLHF
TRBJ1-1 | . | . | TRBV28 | TGTGCCAGCAGGACACAGGGATCCAGGATCACTGAAGCTTTCTTT | CASRTQGSRITEAFF
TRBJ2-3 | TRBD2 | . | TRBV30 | TGTGCCTGGAGCCTCCCCAGTAGCGGGGCTTGGGATGGTACGCAGTATTTT | CAWSLPSSGAWDGTQYF
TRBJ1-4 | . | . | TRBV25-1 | TGTGCCAGCAGTGAATATTGGCAGGATAATGAAAAACTGTTTTTT | CASSEYWQDNEKLFF
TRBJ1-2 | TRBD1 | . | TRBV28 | TGTGCCAGCAGCCGGGGACAGGGAATCTATGGCTACACCTTC | CASSRGQGIYGYTF
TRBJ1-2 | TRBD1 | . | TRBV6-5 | TGTGCCAGCAGAGTGGGACAGGGGGCGAACTATGGCTACACCTTC | CASRVGQGANYGYTF
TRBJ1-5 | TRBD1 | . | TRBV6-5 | TGTGCCAGCTGGGACAGATATCAGCCCCAGCATTTT | CASWDRYQPQHF
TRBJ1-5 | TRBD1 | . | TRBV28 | TGTGCCAGCAGCCCCCCCGCGGCAGGGGGTTATCAGCCCCAGCATTTT | CASSPPAAGGYQPQHF
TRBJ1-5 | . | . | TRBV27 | TGTGCCAGTTCCCTACTCATTTATCAGCCCCAGCATTTT | CASSLLIYQPQHF
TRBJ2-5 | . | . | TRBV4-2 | TGTGCCAGCAGCCAAGACACCAGCGTGGAGAAGACCCAGTACTTC | CASSQDTSVEKTQYF
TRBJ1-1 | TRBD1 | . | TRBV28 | TGTGCCAGCAGGGGACAGTTGGGATCGGAACGAGCTTTCTTT | CASRGQLGSERAFF
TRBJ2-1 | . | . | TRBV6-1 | TGTGCCAGCTCCCCCAGCAATGAGCAGTTCTTC | CASSPSNEQFF
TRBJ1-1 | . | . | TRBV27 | TGTGCCAGCAGTTCAGGTCCAGGGTGGAGCACTGAAGCTTTCTTT | CASSSGPGWSTEAFF
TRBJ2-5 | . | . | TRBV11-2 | TGTGCCAGCAGCTTAGCGGGACTCCCCCGTCGGGAGACCCAGTACTTC | CASSLAGLPRRETQYF
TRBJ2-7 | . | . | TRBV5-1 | TGCGCCAGCAGCTCTCGGCGGGACTCCAACTACGAGCAGTACTTC | CASSSRRDSNYEQYF
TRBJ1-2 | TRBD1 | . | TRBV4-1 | TGCGCCAGCAGCCAAGGGACAGGGGTTATTCTCTATGGCTACACCTTC | CASSQGTGVILYGYTF
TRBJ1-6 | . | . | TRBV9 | TGTGCCAGCAGCGTAGAGGGGTTTGGTCGGGCATCTTCACCCCTCCACTTT | CASSVEGFGRASSPLHF
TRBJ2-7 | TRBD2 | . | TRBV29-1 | TGCAGCGCCCAGCGGGACTCCTACGAGCAGTACTTC | CSAQRDSYEQYF
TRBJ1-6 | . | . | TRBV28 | TGTGCCAGCAGAGGAGGTGACGTTTCACCCCTCCACTTT | CASRGGDVSPLHF
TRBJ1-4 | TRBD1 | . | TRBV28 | TGTGCCAGCCGGGGGACAGGGAATGAAAAACTGTTTTTT | CASRGTGNEKLFF
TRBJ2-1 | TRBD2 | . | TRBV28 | TGTGCCAGCAGTTACCCGCCTAGCGGGGGGGAGAATGAGCAGTTCTTC | CASSYPPSGGENEQFF
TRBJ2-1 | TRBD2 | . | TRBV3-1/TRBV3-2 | TGTGCCAGCAACCGACTAGCGGGGACCTACAATGAGCAGTTCTTC | CASNRLAGTYNEQFF
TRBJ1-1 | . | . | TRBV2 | TGTGCCAGCAGTGAGGAGAGGAACACTGAAGCTTTCTTT | CASSEERNTEAFF
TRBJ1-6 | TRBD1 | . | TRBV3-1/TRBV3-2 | TGTGCCAGTGGGGACAGGGGGGGTTATAATTCACCCCTCCACTTT | CASGDRGGYNSPLHF
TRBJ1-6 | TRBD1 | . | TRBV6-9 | TGTGCCAGCAGTTTGTCGGACAGGGAGAAGAACTCCTATAATTCACCCCTCCACTTT | CASSLSDREKNSYNSPLHF
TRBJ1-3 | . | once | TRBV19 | TGTGCCAGTAGTATAGCTGACTACTCTGGAAACACCATATATTTT | CASSIADYSGNTIYF
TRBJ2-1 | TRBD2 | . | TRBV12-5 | TGTGCTAGTGGTTTGGTCGCTTTTGTACGATTAGCGGGAGTCTCCAACAATGAGCAGTTCTTC | CASGLVAFVRLAGVSNNEQFF
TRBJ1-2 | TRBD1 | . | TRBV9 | TGTGCCAGCAGCGTGACACCGGGACAGGGGGCGAAAGGCTACACCTTC | CASSVTPGQGAKGYTF
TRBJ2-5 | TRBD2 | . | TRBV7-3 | TGTGCCAGCAGCTTAATAGCGGGAGGATATGAAGAGACCCAGTACTTC | CASSLIAGGYEETQYF
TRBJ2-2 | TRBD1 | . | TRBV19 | TGTGCCAGTAGTGCAGGGACAGCGAACACCGGGGAGCTGTTTTTT | CASSAGTANTGELFF
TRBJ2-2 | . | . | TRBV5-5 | TGTGCCAGCAGCCTCGACAGATGGTCCACCGGGGAGCTGTTTTTT | CASSLDRWSTGELFF
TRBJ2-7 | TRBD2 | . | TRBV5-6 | TGTGCCAGCAGCTTAAGCGGGAGAGACTACGAGCAGTACTTC | CASSLSGRDYEQYF
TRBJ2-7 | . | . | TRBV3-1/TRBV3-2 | TGTGCCAGCAGCCAAGTCATACGGGGGGCGAGCTCCTACGAGCAGTACTTC | CASSQVIRGASSYEQYF
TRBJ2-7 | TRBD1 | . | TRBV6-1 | TGTGCCAGCAGTGAAGGGACAGGGGGCGACGAGCAGTACTTC | CASSEGTGGDEQYF